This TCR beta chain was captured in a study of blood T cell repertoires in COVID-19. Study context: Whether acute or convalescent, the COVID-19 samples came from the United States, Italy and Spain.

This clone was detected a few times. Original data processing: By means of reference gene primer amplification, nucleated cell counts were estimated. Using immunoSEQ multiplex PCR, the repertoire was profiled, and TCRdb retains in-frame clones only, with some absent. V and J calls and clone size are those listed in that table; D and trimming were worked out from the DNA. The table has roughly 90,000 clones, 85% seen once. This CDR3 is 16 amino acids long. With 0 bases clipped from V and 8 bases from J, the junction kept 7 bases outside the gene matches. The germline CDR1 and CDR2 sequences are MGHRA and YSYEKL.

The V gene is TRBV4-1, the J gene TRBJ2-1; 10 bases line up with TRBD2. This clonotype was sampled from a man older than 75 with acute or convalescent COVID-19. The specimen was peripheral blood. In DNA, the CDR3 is TGCGCCAGCAGCCAAGATAGGCTAGCGGGAGTCGATGAGCAGTTCTTC. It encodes CASSQDRLAGVDEQFF.